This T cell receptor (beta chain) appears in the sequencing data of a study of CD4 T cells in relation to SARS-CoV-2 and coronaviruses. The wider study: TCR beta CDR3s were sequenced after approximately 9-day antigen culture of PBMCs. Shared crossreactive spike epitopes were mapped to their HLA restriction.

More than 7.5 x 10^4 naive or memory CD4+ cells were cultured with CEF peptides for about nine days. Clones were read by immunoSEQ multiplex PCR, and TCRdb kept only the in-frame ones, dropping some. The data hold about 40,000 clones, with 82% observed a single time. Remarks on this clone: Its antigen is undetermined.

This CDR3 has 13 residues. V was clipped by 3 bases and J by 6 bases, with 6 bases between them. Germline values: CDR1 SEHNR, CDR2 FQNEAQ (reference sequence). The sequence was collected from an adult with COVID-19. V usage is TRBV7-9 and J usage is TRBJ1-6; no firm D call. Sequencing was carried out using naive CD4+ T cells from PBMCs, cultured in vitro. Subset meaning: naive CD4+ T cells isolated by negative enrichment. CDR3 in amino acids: CASSFEGNSPLHF. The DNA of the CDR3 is TGTGCCAGCAGCTTCGAGGGTAATTCACCCCTCCACTTT.